Listed below are T cell receptor beta chains from one sample, sequenced in a study of CD8+ T cells in alopecia areata. Libraries were prepared by immunoSEQ multiplex PCR; TCRdb keeps only in-frame clonotypes and omits some of them. This table holds 150,000 to 200,000 clones, more than 55% found once. This sample comprised CD4+ T cells sorted from blood, obtained around week 50, from a patient treated with tofacitinib. The source of these receptors is a human donor with alopecia areata. Both conserved end residues are part of each CDR3. Each record gives: V gene, D gene, J gene, clone size, CDR3 DNA, CDR3 protein. A D gene is named only where the DNA matches it firmly. Size is omitted from some rows. Given values are once, few, many or a class for expanded clones.

>TRBV29-1|.|TRBJ2-2|.
TGCAGCGCCCGAGGCGGATCGAACACCGGGGAGCTGTTTTTT
CSARGGSNTGELFF
>TRBV11-2|.|TRBJ2-7|.
TGTGCCAGCAGCACCTCAGGGAACCGCCTGGGCGAGCAGTACTTC
CASSTSGNRLGEQYF
>TRBV20-1|.|TRBJ2-5|.
TGCAGTTGTCTCTTGCAAGAGACCCAGTACTTC
CSCLLQETQYF
>TRBV4-3|TRBD1|TRBJ2-6|few
TGCGCCAGCAGCCAAGATATCAGGGGGACTGGGGCCAACGTCCTGACTTTC
CASSQDIRGTGANVLTF
>TRBV5-5|.|TRBJ1-6|.
TGTGCCAGCAGCACCGGACAGACGAGCTCCTATAATTCACCCCTCCACTTT
CASSTGQTSSYNSPLHF
>TRBV2|TRBD1|TRBJ2-7|.
TGTGCCAGCAGTACCGGGACAGGGTCCTACGAGCAGTACTTC
CASSTGTGSYEQYF
>TRBV27|.|TRBJ1-5|.
TGTGCCAGCAGTTTAGCGGGTACCGGGCAGCCCCAGCATTTT
CASSLAGTGQPQHF
>TRBV4-2|TRBD2|TRBJ2-1|few
TGTGCCAGCAGCCATGAAAGCGGGGGTTCCTACAATGAGCAGTTCTTC
CASSHESGGSYNEQFF
>TRBV29-1|.|TRBJ2-7|.
TGCAGCGTTTTGTTGGGAAACGAGCAGTACTTC
CSVLLGNEQYF
>TRBV2|TRBD1|TRBJ1-2|.
TGTGCCAGCAGGCCGGGACAGGGGTATGGGGACTATGGCTACACCTTC
CASRPGQGYGDYGYTF
>TRBV7-3|.|TRBJ2-6|.
TGTGCCAGCAGCCCATCTGGAGGGGCCAACGTCCTGACTTTC
CASSPSGGANVLTF
>TRBV4-3|.|TRBJ1-6|.
TGCGCCAGCAGCCAAGATCAAGGAAGCTCACCCCTCCACTTT
CASSQDQGSSPLHF
>TRBV6-6|.|TRBJ2-7|few
TGTGCCAGCAGTTACTTCAGGGGCCCCTACGAGCAGTACTTC
CASSYFRGPYEQYF
>TRBV5-6|.|TRBJ1-2|.
TGTGCCAGCAGCTCGGGTTATGGCTACACCTTC
CASSSGYGYTF
>TRBV9|.|TRBJ2-1|few
TGTGCCAGCAGCGTAGGAGTTTATCGGGGAAATGAGCAGTTCTTC
CASSVGVYRGNEQFF
>TRBV23-1|.|TRBJ1-5|.
TGCGCCAGCAGTCAGGGACAACATTATCAGCCCCAGCATTTT
CASSQGQHYQPQHF
>TRBV6-1|.|TRBJ2-6|once
TGTGCCAGCAGTGCCGTCAGCTCTGGGGCCAACGTCCTGACTTTC
CASSAVSSGANVLTF
>TRBV7-6|.|TRBJ2-1|few
TGTGCCAGCAGTTATGGGGGTTACGGGAATGAGCAGTTCTTC
CASSYGGYGNEQFF
>TRBV12-5|.|TRBJ2-2|.
TGTGCTAGTGGTCCTCTGAGTAGACCACCTGATAACACCGGGGAGCTGTTTTTT
CASGPLSRPPDNTGELFF
>TRBV5-6|.|TRBJ1-2|few
TGTGCCAGCAGCACCGGGACGGATGGCTACACCTTC
CASSTGTDGYTF
>TRBV9|.|TRBJ2-3|.
TGTGCCAGCAGCCCAAGGGACGGGGATACGCAGTATTTT
CASSPRDGDTQYF
>TRBV10-3|.|TRBJ2-1|.
TGTGCCATCAGTGTTCCAAGAGATGGGAATGAGCAGTTCTTC
CAISVPRDGNEQFF
>TRBV7-2|TRBD1|TRBJ1-2|few
TGTGCCAGCAGCTACCCGACGACAGGGAACTATGGCTACACCTTC
CASSYPTTGNYGYTF
>TRBV4-3|.|TRBJ2-7|.
TGCGCCAGCAGCCAGTGGGACGGAAGCTCCTACGAGCAGTACTTC
CASSQWDGSSYEQYF
>TRBV4-3|.|TRBJ2-2|.
TGCGCCAGCAGCCAAGAGGAGCGGATCGGGGAGCTGTTTTTT
CASSQEERIGELFF
>TRBV29-1|.|TRBJ2-7|.
TGCAGCGTTGAAACAGGTTTTGGAGAGCAGTACTTC
CSVETGFGEQYF
>TRBV27|.|TRBJ1-1|.
TGTGCCAGCAGTATGCAGGGGATTGGGACTGAAGCTTTCTTT
CASSMQGIGTEAFF
>TRBV29-1|.|TRBJ1-4|.
TGCAGCGTACAACTTGCAACTAATGAAAAACTGTTTTTT
CSVQLATNEKLFF
>TRBV30|.|TRBJ1-6|.
TGTGCCTGGTCAGAAGGGGATAATTCACCCCTCCACTTT
CAWSEGDNSPLHF
>TRBV5-1|.|TRBJ2-3|.
TGCGCCAGCAGCTTGGGCAAAGGAAATACGCAGTATTTT
CASSLGKGNTQYF
>TRBV2|.|TRBJ2-1|once
TGTGCCAGCAGCTCCATCGGGGGTGAGCAGTTCTTC
CASSSIGGEQFF
>TRBV9|.|TRBJ2-1|few
TGTGCCAGCAGCGGTGACACGAACAATGAGCAGTTCTTC
CASSGDTNNEQFF
>TRBV7-2|.|TRBJ2-3|.
TGTGCCAGCAGCACTCCCAGGGGCCCGCGCACAGATACGCAGTATTTT
CASSTPRGPRTDTQYF
>TRBV29-1|.|TRBJ1-1|few
TGCAGCGTTGGGACAGCCCCATTGAACACTGAAGCTTTCTTT
CSVGTAPLNTEAFF
>TRBV4-1|.|TRBJ2-7|.
TGCGCCAGCAGCCAAGCGCCCGGATATCTCTACGAGCAGTACTTC
CASSQAPGYLYEQYF
>TRBV7-6|.|TRBJ2-5|once
TGTGCCAGCAGCTTACCGGAAGGGGCTTTCGAGACCCAGTACTTC
CASSLPEGAFETQYF
>TRBV6-1|TRBD2|TRBJ2-1|few
TGTGCCAGCAGTGTGACTAGCGGGGGTTCCTACAATGAGCAGTTCTTC
CASSVTSGGSYNEQFF
>TRBV23-1|.|TRBJ2-7|.
TGCGCCAGCAGTCAATGTAGGACATCAACCTCCTACGAGCAGTACTTC
CASSQCRTSTSYEQYF
>TRBV29-1|.|TRBJ1-1|.
TGCAGCGTTGAAGGTCGACAGTCGAACACTGAAGCTTTCTTT
CSVEGRQSNTEAFF
>TRBV7-3|TRBD1|TRBJ1-4|.
TGTGCCAGCAGCTCCGTCCGGGACAGGGATGAAAAACTGTTTTTT
CASSSVRDRDEKLFF
>TRBV5-6|TRBD1|TRBJ2-7|.
TGTGCCAGCAGCTTTACCGGGACAGGACCCGGGCAGTACTTC
CASSFTGTGPGQYF
>TRBV5-6|TRBD1|TRBJ1-5|.
TGTGCCAGCAGCTCAGGGGGCTTTCAGCCCCAGCATTTT
CASSSGGFQPQHF
>TRBV30|.|TRBJ1-1|.
TGTGCCTGGAGTGGGCAGGTGAACACTGAAGCTTTCTTT
CAWSGQVNTEAFF
>TRBV6-5|.|TRBJ1-2|few
TGTGCCAGCACCCCTACGGGGCAGGGCCTGTATGGCTACACCTTC
CASTPTGQGLYGYTF
>TRBV29-1|TRBD1|TRBJ1-2|.
TGCAGCGTTGAAGATCGGGGACAGTACTATGGCTACACCTTC
CSVEDRGQYYGYTF
>TRBV2|.|TRBJ2-4|once
TGTGCCAGCAGTGGTTCGGGTACAGCAAACATTCAGTACTTC
CASSGSGTANIQYF
>TRBV14|.|TRBJ2-3|few
TGTGCCAGCAGCCAGTTCCACACAGATACGCAGTATTTT
CASSQFHTDTQYF
>TRBV23-1|.|TRBJ1-2|.
TGCGCCAGCCGCCCGACCCAGGGCTTCGATGGCTACACCTTC
CASRPTQGFDGYTF
>TRBV2|.|TRBJ1-5|once
TGTGCCAGCAAATCAGAAATCGGTCAGCCCCAGCATTTT
CASKSEIGQPQHF
>TRBV2|.|TRBJ1-2|.
TGTGCCAGCAGTGAATCGTCAGGGACGGGCTACACCTTC
CASSESSGTGYTF